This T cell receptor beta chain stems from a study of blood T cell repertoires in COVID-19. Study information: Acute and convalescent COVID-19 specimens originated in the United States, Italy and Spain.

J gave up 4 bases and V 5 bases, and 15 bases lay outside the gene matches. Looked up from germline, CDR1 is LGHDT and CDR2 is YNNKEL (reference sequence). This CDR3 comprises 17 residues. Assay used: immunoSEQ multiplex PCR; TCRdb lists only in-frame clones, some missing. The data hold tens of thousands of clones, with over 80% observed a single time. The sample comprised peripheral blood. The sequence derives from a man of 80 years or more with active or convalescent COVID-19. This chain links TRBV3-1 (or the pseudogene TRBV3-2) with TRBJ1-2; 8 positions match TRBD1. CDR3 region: CASSENPGGATSYGYTF. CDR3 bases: TGTGCCAGCAGCGAAAACCCAGGGGGCGCGACCAGCTATGGCTACACCTTC.